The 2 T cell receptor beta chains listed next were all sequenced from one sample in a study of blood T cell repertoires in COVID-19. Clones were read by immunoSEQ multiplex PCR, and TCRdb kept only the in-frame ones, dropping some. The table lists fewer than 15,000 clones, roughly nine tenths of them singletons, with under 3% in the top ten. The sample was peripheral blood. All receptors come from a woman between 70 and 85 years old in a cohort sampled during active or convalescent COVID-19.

The CDR3 nucleotides are TGTGCCAGCTCCGCGGGATCGAACACTGAAGCTTTCTTT. This codes for CASSAGSNTEAFF. The chain recombines TRBV18 with TRBJ1-1; D remains ambiguous. In germline, CDR1 is KGHSH, CDR2 LQKENI. V gave up 6 bases and J gave up 1 base, with 9 bases separating them. The CDR3 totals 13 residues.

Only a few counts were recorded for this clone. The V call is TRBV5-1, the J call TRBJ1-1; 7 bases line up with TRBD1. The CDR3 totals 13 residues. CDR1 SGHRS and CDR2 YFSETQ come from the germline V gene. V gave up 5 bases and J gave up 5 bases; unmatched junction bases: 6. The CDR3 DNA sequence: TGCGCCAGCAGGACGACAGGGTCTACTGAAGCTTTCTTT. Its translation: CASRTTGSTEAFF. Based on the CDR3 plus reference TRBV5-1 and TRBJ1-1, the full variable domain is KAGVTQTPRYLIKTRGQQVTLSCSPISGHRSVSWYQQTPGQGLQFLFEYFSETQRNKGNFPGRFSGRQFSNSRSEMNVSTLELGDSALYLCASRTTGSTEAFFGQGTRLTVV.